This T cell receptor (beta chain) was identified in a study of T cells in Graves' hyperthyroidism and ophthalmopathy. Study-level background: Sampling of peripheral blood happened at initial diagnosis, prior to any treatment.

At least ten counts were recorded for this clonotype. Antigen: not known. Study-level findings and limits: In the blood, most expanded thyroid clonotypes above 0.001 appeared as well.

CDR1 SGHRS and CDR2 YFSETQ come from the germline V gene. CDR3 length equals 14 residues. Trimming pared 4 bases from V and 3 bases from J, leaving 13 bases between. There were TCR beta CDR3 regions amplified from RNA transcripts. The HTBI primer set served for first-round RT-PCR of the TCR CDR3. MiXCR was run by TCRdb on the multiplex PCR reads, yielding one entry per CDR3 protein. The sample has fewer than 850,000 distinct CDR3 sequences, around 16% seen once. Material: blood. The chain uses TRBV5-1 and TRBJ1-1; D gene unclear. The sequence derives from a man over 45 with Graves' hyperthyroidism. CDR3 sequence reads: CASSRTWGDTEAFF. CDR3 nucleotides: TGCGCCAGCAGCAGGACTTGGGGTGACACTGAAGCTTTCTTT.